This TCR beta chain was sequenced for a study of PD-1 blockade in classical Hodgkin lymphoma (dated by TCRdb to the early 2020s). Broadly, across the study: Nivolumab dosing was 3 mg/kg intravenously every 2 weeks, continuing until either disease progression or unacceptable toxicity. A peripheral blood immune signature of response to PD-1 blockade in classical Hodgkin lymphoma was defined using TCR beta sequencing and CyTOF. Here is what the overall study found, with its caveats: A significant rise by C4D1 was seen in CD4+ but not CD8+ TCR diversity (p=0.0027 vs p=0.16), with the rise being most apparent in complete responders (p=0.02). Lower diversity was observed in patients in whom nivolumab was started less than 1 year after ASCT, and these patients were excluded from later analyses so that confounding by immune reconstitution would be avoided. The study was restricted to a single clinical trial cohort, and the causes of repertoire differences, possibly disease activity or prior therapy, were left undefined. Baseline diversity similar to that of newly diagnosed patients was observed in trial patients achieving complete response, whereas significantly lower diversity was observed in partial responders and progressors. Baseline TCR diversity was reported as lower in newly diagnosed patients than in healthy donors, and lower still in relapsed/refractory patients.

The germline V gene supplies CDR1 LGHNA and CDR2 YNFKEQ. V lost 0 bases and J lost 1 base; the stretch between them is 9 bases long. From the cysteine up to the phenylalanine, the CDR3 has a length of 15 residues. Kept here is only the CDR3 DNA, which spans 45 bases and is read in frame from base 1. Regarding this clone: The clone's antigen remains unknown. No qualities accompany the bases; no much larger clone lies one base away.

Genomic DNA was extracted with the Qiagen DNeasy kit from unsorted PBMCs and from negatively selected CD4+ and CD8+ fractions. Using primers that anneal to V and J segments, immunoSEQ multiplex PCR amplified the TCR beta CDR3 regions. A synthetic immune receptor repertoire was used to minimize amplification bias, and any residual bias was removed computationally once sequencing was done. The authors processed their data as follows. Custom Python scripts were used to quantify repertoire diversity as the Shannon entropy index. Unsorted, CD4+ and CD8+ repertoires were analyzed separately, except for combined analyses in which CD4+ and CD8+ sequences were merged in silico. A clone was considered expanded if an increase in frequency of at least 2-fold after treatment relative to C1D1 was found, and a pseudocount of 0.5 was applied to clones undetected at baseline. Clones with 0 or 1 copy at C1D1 were classified as singleton clones, and clones with 2 or more copies were classified as non-singleton clones. Clones expanded in unsorted samples were labelled as CD4+, CD8+ or unknown by matching protein sequences in sorted samples from the same patient. Wilcoxon tests on paired samples were used to test changes in diversity from C1D1 to C4D1. Here the immuneACCESS table is served through TCRdb, limited to in-frame sequences with V and J called. Missing clones are a known gap in these copies; in checked studies unresolved V genes cover under half, and the rest lacks a known reason. The V and J calls and clone size were taken over from that table, and D and trimming were inferred from the DNA. In this sample the table shows almost 100,000 clones, 80% to 95% of which occur a single time. Of the sample, about 2.8% falls within the top ten clones.

The time point label corresponds to: cycle 1 day 1 (C1D1), immediately before nivolumab initiation. Every trial patient had relapsed following autologous stem cell transplantation, and prior brentuximab vedotin exposure was what differed among cohorts A, B and C. The trial cohort was composed of over 50 patients with relapsed/refractory classical Hodgkin lymphoma, for whom complete response, partial response or progressive disease was recorded as best overall response. In the multi-cohort phase II CheckMate 205 trial, trial patients received single-agent nivolumab. An independent review committee assessed best overall response by applying the 2007 International Working Group response criteria. Trial PBMCs were collected just before the start of nivolumab (C1D1) and during therapy at cycle 2 day 1 and cycle 4 day 1. Peripheral blood was collected in 8 mL Vacutainer Cell Preparation Tubes, from which PBMCs were isolated by centrifugation and then cryopreserved.

The sequencing here drew on peripheral blood mononuclear cells (PBMCs), taken at baseline. The TCR was taken from a human donor with classical Hodgkin lymphoma. The V gene is TRBV4-2 and the J gene is TRBJ1-1, with the D gene not clear enough to name. The base sequence is TGTGCCAGCAGCCAAGAGGGGAGGGAGAACACTGAAGCTTTCTTT. The translation is CASSQEGRENTEAFF.